These 11 T cell receptor delta chains came from one sample sequenced in a study of γδ T cells in repeated Plasmodium falciparum infection. TCRdb called clones from the multiplex PCR reads again using CATT. The sample consists of about 48,000 delta-chain clones, 1.5% to 2% of them appearing once. Gammadelta T cells were flow-sorted from PBMC into Vgamma9/Vdelta2+ and Vdelta2-negative populations for bulk analysis. Input material: gamma-delta T cells from blood. The receptors here all came from a pool of human donors (malaria-infected and uninfected, not separated).

On this clone: The protein TCRdb gives is from a much larger clone and does not agree with this DNA's translation at residues 5 and 11, likely a read error; the protein shown here comes from the DNA. V and J are TRDV1 and TRDJ1, with 12 positions matching TRDD3. The trim removed 3 bases at V and 0 bases at J, leaving 29 bases unmatched. The CDR3 has 25 residues. Germline V gene lookup returns CDR1 TSWWSYY and CDR2 QGS. The CDR3 DNA follows: TGTGCTCTTGGGGACCTGTTTCACACTCTACAATTTCCTGGGGGATACGCGGGGTACACCGATAAACTCATCTTT. Amino acid sequence: CALGDLFHTLQFPGGYAGYTDKLIF.

This clone was recorded a few times. TCRdb's entry gives the protein of a much larger clone, which mismatches this DNA's translation at residue 17, likely from a read error; the protein reported here is translated from the DNA. The V and J genes are TRDV3 and TRDJ1; 8 bases are shared with TRDD3. The CDR3 has 20 amino acids. Germline values: CDR1 TVYSNPD, CDR2 GDNSRS (reference sequence). The CDR3 loop is CASFGPDSTGGRFYTDRLIF. The CDR3 DNA follows: TGTGCCTCCTTTGGTCCCGATAGTACTGGGGGGAGATTCTACACCGATAGACTCATCTTT.

This clone was observed a few times. The protein recorded in TCRdb matches a much larger clone and deviates from this DNA's translation at residue 6, suggesting a read error; the protein here is obtained by translating the DNA. This chain links TRDV2 with TRDJ1; 7 nucleotides align to TRDD3. TCRdb lists no J gene, so it was determined here by aligning the DNA to germline. CDR3 length: 16 amino acids. Germline lookup yields CDR1 GEAIGNYY and CDR2 EKD. Losses at the gene ends were 8 bases for V and 0 bases for J; bases not matched to a gene: 14. CDR3 bases: TGTGCCTTCCGCCTTCAGCCGGGATACAACACCGATAAACTCATCTTT. Translated, it gives CAFRLQPGYNTDKLIF.

For this clone: The TCRdb protein, from a much larger clone, departs from this DNA's translation at residue 15, likely by read error; the protein shown derives from the DNA. The J gene is TRDJ1, the V gene TRDV2; 8 bases match TRDD3. Matching the DNA to germline supplied the J gene, which TCRdb does not give. This CDR3 spans 20 amino acids. The V and J ends lost 0 bases and 9 bases, in that order; junction bases with no gene match: 26. In germline, CDR1 is GEAIGNYY, CDR2 EKD. CDR3 DNA: TGTGCCTGTGACACCGTTGGATACGGAAAGCAATCTGGGGGAGCCTGGCAACTCATCTTT. This encodes CACDTVGYGKQSGGAWQLIF.

This clone showed up just a few times. A far more abundant clone sits one base away, making this likely a read error. The sample contains more than one DNA sequence encoding this CDR3. The chain is built from TRDV1 and TRDJ1; D is possibly TRDD3 (6 bases). The CDR3 totals 21 residues. CDR1 TSWWSYY and CDR2 QGS come from the germline V gene. Here the CDR3 reads CALGELRHYFGYLRPTDKLIF. In nucleotides, the CDR3 is TGCGCTCTTGGGGAACTAAGGCACTACTTCGGATACCTGAGGCCCACCGATAAACTCATCTTT.

This clone came up a few times. This sequence may be a read error, since a much larger clone differs from it by one base. The chain combines TRDV2 with TRDJ1, with TRDD3 identical over 11 bases. Here the J gene came from matching the DNA to germline, since TCRdb omits it. The CDR3 has 18 residues. Germline V gene lookup returns CDR1 GEAIGNYY and CDR2 EKD. Trimming cost V 0 bases and J 2 bases; bases outside gene matches: 10. In nucleotides, the CDR3 is TGTGCCTGTGACACCCTATTGGGGGATACGCGAGGGACCGATAAACTCATCTTT. It yields the protein CACDTLLGDTRGTDKLIF.

Concerning this clone: With only one base between it and a far larger clone, this is likely a read error. Other DNA sequences in this sample translate to the same CDR3. V is TRDV1 and J is TRDJ1; TRDD3 is a possible D gene (5 bases). The J gene is absent in TCRdb and was assigned here via DNA matching to germline. CDR1 is TSWWSYY, CDR2 QGS, per germline. This CDR3 comprises 19 residues. In DNA form, the CDR3 reads TGCGCTCTTGGGGACAATAAATTTCGCTGTTCCCCGTACACCGATAAACTCATCTTT. This codes for CALGDNKFRCSPYTDKLIF.

Worth noting for this clone: TCRdb's protein for this DNA is that of a much larger clone and differs from the translation at residue 19, likely a read error; the protein shown is the DNA translation. The chain employs TRDV1 and TRDJ3, with TRDD3 matching 12 bases. The J gene comes from matching the DNA to germline here; TCRdb lacks it. The germline V gene encodes CDR1 TSWWSYY and CDR2 QGS. The CDR3 runs 24 residues. The CDR3 bases are TGTGCTCTTGGGGAAAGGCCCTACCTTCCAACTGGGGGATACTTCTCCTGGGACGCCCGACAGATGTTTTTC. Translated, it gives CALGERPYLPTGGYFSWDARQMFF.

As for this clone: TCRdb's protein, taken from a much larger clone, differs from this DNA's translation at residues 8 and 16, likely owing to a read error; the protein displayed comes from the DNA. This rearrangement joins TRDV1 to TRDJ1, with 8 bases aligning to TRDD3. Per the germline V gene, CDR1 is TSWWSYY and CDR2 is QGS. Trimming removed 3 bases from V and 3 bases from J; junction bases left unmatched: 36. The CDR3 runs 25 residues. The CDR3 sequence: CALGDLSAPFPEGLYRGITSDKLIF. CDR3 nucleotides: TGTGCTCTTGGGGATTTGTCCGCCCCATTCCCTGAGGGATTGTACCGGGGGATAACGTCCGATAAACTCATCTTT.

There are a few counts of this clone. This DNA's translation differs at residue 16 from TCRdb's protein, which comes from a much larger clone; a read error is likely, and the protein shown is translated from the DNA. J gene calling gave no result, while the V gene is TRDV1; TRDD3, the D gene given by the table, was not confirmed from the DNA. The CDR3 contains 17 residues. Germline values: CDR1 TSWWSYY, CDR2 QGS. CDR3 in DNA: TGTGCTCTTGGGGAACGCAAGGGAGCCCAGTACACCGATAAACTCACCTTT. It specifies CALGERKGAQYTDKLTF.

This clone was seen a handful of times. The protein TCRdb lists belongs to a much larger clone and differs from this DNA's translation at residue 15, which points to a read error; the protein shown is made from the DNA. A V gene of TRDV1 was called, but no J gene was assigned; the DNA was not compared with TRDD3, the D call given in the table. Germline V gene data show CDR1 as TSWWSYY and CDR2 as QGS. CDR3 size: 17 residues. CDR3 coding DNA: TGTGCTCTTGGATTTACTGGGGGATACCCCCCGACAGCACAACCCTTCTTT. Amino acids: CALGFTGGYPPTAQPFF.